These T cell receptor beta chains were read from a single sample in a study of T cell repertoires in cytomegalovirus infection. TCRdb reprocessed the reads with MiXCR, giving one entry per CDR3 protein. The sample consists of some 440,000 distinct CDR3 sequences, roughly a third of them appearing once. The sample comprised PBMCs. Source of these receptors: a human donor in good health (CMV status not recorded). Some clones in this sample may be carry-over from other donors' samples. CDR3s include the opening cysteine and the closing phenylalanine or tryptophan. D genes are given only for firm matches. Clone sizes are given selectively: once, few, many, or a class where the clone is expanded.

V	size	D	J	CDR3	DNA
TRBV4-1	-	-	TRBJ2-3	CASSQEGAGAATDTQYF	TGCGCCAGCAGCCAAGAAGGTGCGGGGGCCGCCACAGATACGCAGTATTTT
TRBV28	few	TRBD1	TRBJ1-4	CASSFSPGQGAIFREKLFF	TGTGCCAGCAGTTTCTCTCCGGGACAGGGGGCAATATTCAGGGAAAAACTGTTTTTT
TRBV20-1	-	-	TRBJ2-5	CSATREGQDQETQYF	TGCAGTGCTACGAGGGAGGGACAGGACCAAGAGACCCAGTACTTC
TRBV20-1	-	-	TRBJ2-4	CSARDMGIAKNIQYF	TGCAGTGCTAGAGATATGGGGATAGCCAAAAACATTCAGTACTTC
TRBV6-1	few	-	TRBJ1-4	CASSGSLANEKLFF	TGTGCCAGCAGTGGGAGCCTTGCCAATGAAAAACTGTTTTTT
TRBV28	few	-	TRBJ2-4	CASSLNGEAYLAKNIQYF	TGTGCCAGCAGTTTAAACGGCGAGGCTTACCTAGCCAAAAACATTCAGTACTTC
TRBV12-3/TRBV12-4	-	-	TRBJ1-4	CASSWGGTNEKLFF	TGTGCCAGCAGTTGGGGGGGAACTAATGAAAAACTGTTTTTT
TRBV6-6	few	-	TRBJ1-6	CASSWDGHNSPLHF	TGTGCCAGCAGCTGGGACGGACATAATTCACCCCTCCACTTT
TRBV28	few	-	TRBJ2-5	CASSFGQSQETQYF	TGTGCCAGCAGTTTCGGGCAGTCTCAAGAGACCCAGTACTTC
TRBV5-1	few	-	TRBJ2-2	CASSFEGVGELFF	TGCGCCAGCAGCTTCGAGGGGGTCGGGGAGCTGTTTTTT
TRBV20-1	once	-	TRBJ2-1	CSAAGTINNEQFF	TGCAGTGCTGCCGGGACGATCAACAATGAGCAGTTCTTC
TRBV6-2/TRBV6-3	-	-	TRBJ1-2	CASGGAADGYTF	TGTGCCAGCGGGGGCGCGGCTGATGGCTACACCTTC
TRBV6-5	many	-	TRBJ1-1	CASSLGVRTEAFF	TGTGCCAGCAGTCTTGGAGTTCGAACTGAAGCTTTCTTT
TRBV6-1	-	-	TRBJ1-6	CASSVGLSYNSPLRF	TGTGCCAGCAGTGTGGGCCTCTCCTATAATTCACCCCTCCGCTTT
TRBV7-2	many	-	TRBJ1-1	CASSSYRDTEAFF	TGTGCCAGCAGCTCTTACAGGGACACTGAAGCTTTCTTT
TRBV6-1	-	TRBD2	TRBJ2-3	CASSHASGDTQYF	TGTGCCAGCAGTCACGCTAGCGGAGATACGCAGTATTTT
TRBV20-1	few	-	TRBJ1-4	CSAPKGGDEKLFF	TGCAGTGCTCCGAAGGGCGGGGATGAAAAACTGTTTTTT
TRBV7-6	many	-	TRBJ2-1	CASSLARAGGSYNEQFF	TGTGCCAGCAGCTTAGCGCGGGCAGGTGGCTCCTACAATGAGCAGTTCTTC
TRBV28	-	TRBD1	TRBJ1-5	CASSFDRVNQPQHF	TGTGCCAGCAGCTTTGACAGGGTAAATCAGCCCCAGCATTTT
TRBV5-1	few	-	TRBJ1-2	CASSLAGGQGESGYTF	TGCGCCAGCAGCTTGGCCGGTGGGCAGGGTGAGAGCGGCTACACCTTC
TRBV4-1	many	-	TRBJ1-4	CASSPRETNEKLFF	TGCGCCAGCAGCCCGAGGGAAACTAATGAAAAACTGTTTTTT
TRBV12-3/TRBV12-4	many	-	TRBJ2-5	CASSPGVPETQYF	TGTGCCAGCAGTCCGGGCGTCCCTGAGACCCAGTACTTC
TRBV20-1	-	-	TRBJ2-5	CSAEVGGQETQYF	TGCAGTGCCGAGGTGGGGGGACAAGAGACCCAGTACTTC
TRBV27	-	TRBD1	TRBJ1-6	CASSPRQGRSSPLHF	TGTGCCAGCAGCCCCCGACAGGGAAGGAGTTCACCCCTCCACTTT
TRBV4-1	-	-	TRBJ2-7	CASSQENGAYEQYF	TGCGCCAGCAGCCAAGAGAACGGGGCCTACGAGCAGTACTTC
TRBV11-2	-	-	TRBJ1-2	CASSYRAKPYGYTF	TGTGCCAGCAGCTACCGGGCCAAACCCTATGGCTACACCTTC
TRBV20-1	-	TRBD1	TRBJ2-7	CSAIGGQEAGQYF	TGCAGTGCTATCGGCGGACAGGAAGCAGGGCAGTACTTC
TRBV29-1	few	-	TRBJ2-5	CSVEWNGGSETQYF	TGCAGCGTTGAATGGAACGGGGGATCGGAGACCCAGTACTTC
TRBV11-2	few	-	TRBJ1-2	CASSLVPSGSSNYGYTF	TGTGCCAGCAGCTTAGTTCCCTCGGGGAGTTCTAACTATGGCTACACCTTC
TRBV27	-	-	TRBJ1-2	CASSLSFRDGYTF	TGTGCCAGCAGTTTATCCTTCAGGGATGGCTACACCTTC
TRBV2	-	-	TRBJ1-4	CASRIRNEKLFF	TGTGCCAGCAGGATAAGAAATGAAAAACTGTTTTTT
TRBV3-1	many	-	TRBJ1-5	CASSKGQNQPQHF	TGTGCCAGCAGCAAAGGACAGAATCAGCCCCAGCATTTT
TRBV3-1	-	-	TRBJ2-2	CASTGVNTGELFF	TGTGCCAGCACCGGGGTAAACACCGGGGAGCTGTTTTTT